This T cell receptor (beta chain) was sequenced for a study of response to subunit inactivated influenza vaccine. The CDR3 totals 15 residues. Germline CDR1 is MDHEN and CDR2 is SYDVKM. The germline V and J ends were trimmed by 6 bases and 6 bases, with 20 bases remaining between them. Study-level results: Authors suggested each seasonal flu vaccination may recruit only limited numbers of new T cells.

TCRdb analysed the RT-PCR reads with MiXCR anew, one entry per CDR3 protein. The sample carries hundreds of thousands of distinct CDR3 sequences, around 14% recorded once. Concerning this clonotype itself: Its antigen is currently unknown.

The sequence derives from a man aged 50 to 60 who received an inactivated influenza vaccine. This chain uses TRBV28 with TRBJ2-5; D is perhaps TRBD1 or TRBD2 (6 bases each). Sequences were derived from PBMCs from blood, sampled less than 15 days before vaccination. The CDR3 DNA sequence: TGTGCCAGCAGATCCAGTGGAGGGGGTCAAAAGACCCAGTACTTC. Amino acids: CASRSSGGGQKTQYF. The variable domain in full, completed from reference TRBV28 and TRBJ2-5, reads DVKVTQSSRYLVKRTGEKVFLECVQDMDHENMFWYRQDPGLGLRLIYFSYDVKMKEKGDIPEGYSVSREKKERFSLILESASTNQTSMYLCASRSSGGGQKTQYFGPGTRLLVL.